This is a list of T cell receptor beta chains from one sample in a study of T cell responses to AZD1222 COVID-19 vaccine. The table came from immunoSEQ multiplex PCR; TCRdb's copy has only in-frame clones and leaves some out. Of 150,000 or so clones in the sample, 90% to 95% were seen once. The material was peripheral blood, obtained 28 days after the second AZD1222 dose. These receptor sequences come from an adult who received the AZD1222 COVID-19 vaccine. CDR3s include the opening cysteine and the closing phenylalanine or tryptophan. Each record gives: J gene, clone size, V gene, D gene, CDR3 protein, CDR3 DNA. A D gene is named only where the DNA matches it firmly. Clone size is given for some rows only: seen once, a few or many times, or a class if the clone is expanded.

TRBJ1-6 . TRBV2 . CASSTGGRSPLHF TGTGCCAGCAGTACCGGGGGACGATCACCCCTCCACTTT
TRBJ1-6 . TRBV4-3 . CASSQDDHNSPLHF TGCGCCAGCAGCCAAGATGACCATAATTCACCCCTCCACTTT
TRBJ1-2 few TRBV10-2 . CASSSQGNYGYTF TGCGCCAGCAGTTCACAGGGTAACTATGGCTACACCTTC
TRBJ1-3 . TRBV9 TRBD1 CASSVGFRDRLFSGNTIYF TGTGCCAGCAGCGTAGGGTTCCGGGACAGACTTTTCTCTGGAAACACCATATATTTT
TRBJ1-5 . TRBV28 . CASSLTGFSLEPQHF TGTGCCAGCAGTTTGACAGGATTTTCTCTTGAGCCCCAGCATTTT
TRBJ1-2 . TRBV7-8 . CASSARAGALYGYTF TGTGCCAGCAGCGCCCGTGCGGGAGCACTCTATGGCTACACCTTC
TRBJ1-6 . TRBV30 TRBD1 CAWSLRDRDNSPLHF TGTGCCTGGAGTTTAAGGGACAGGGATAATTCACCCCTCCACTTT
TRBJ1-5 . TRBV6-4 . CASSESPGSNQPQHF TGTGCCAGCAGTGAGAGTCCAGGGAGCAATCAGCCCCAGCATTTT
TRBJ2-1 . TRBV7-3 TRBD1 CASSRLRTGIYNEQFF TGTGCCAGCAGCCGCCTACGGACAGGGATTTACAATGAGCAGTTCTTC
TRBJ2-1 many TRBV7-2 . CASSRSYLFSYNEQFF TGTGCCAGCAGCCGGTCCTACCTATTCTCCTACAATGAGCAGTTCTTC
TRBJ2-7 few TRBV7-6 . CASSSRLSYEQYF TGTGCCAGCAGCTCAAGACTTTCCTACGAGCAGTACTTC
TRBJ2-2 . TRBV6-5 TRBD2 CASRGLAGVTGELFF TGTGCCAGCAGGGGACTAGCGGGAGTAACCGGGGAGCTGTTTTTT
TRBJ1-1 . TRBV28 . CASSIASTANTEAFF TGTGCCAGCAGTATCGCGTCTACAGCAAACACTGAAGCTTTCTTT
TRBJ2-1 . TRBV9 . CASSVGGSNEQFF TGTGCCAGCAGCGTAGGTGGGAGCAATGAGCAGTTCTTC
TRBJ1-1 . TRBV19 . CASTTQDGGRTEAFF TGTGCCAGTACCACCCAGGACGGGGGCCGGACTGAAGCTTTCTTT
TRBJ2-1 . TRBV6-2/TRBV6-3 TRBD1 CASSEGDSYLWDSYNEQFF TGTGCCAGCAGTGAGGGGGACAGTTATCTATGGGATTCCTACAATGAGCAGTTCTTC
TRBJ2-2 . TRBV25-1 . CASSESPVGRARTGELFF TGTGCCAGCAGTGAATCCCCGGTGGGGCGGGCGAGAACCGGGGAGCTGTTTTTT
TRBJ1-4 . TRBV2 . CASSGTGNEKLFF TGTGCCAGCAGTGGGACGGGTAATGAAAAACTGTTTTTT
TRBJ1-6 . TRBV4-2 . CASSQTGRPLHF TGTGCCAGCAGCCAAACAGGGAGGCCCCTCCACTTT
TRBJ2-3 . TRBV5-1 TRBD2 CASSRASGTGTDTQYF TGCGCCAGCAGCCGAGCTAGCGGGACCGGGACAGATACGCAGTATTTT
TRBJ1-1 . TRBV18 . CASSPRGDTTNTEAFF TGTGCCAGCTCACCACGTGGGGACACTACGAACACTGAAGCTTTCTTT
TRBJ1-6 . TRBV9 . CASSGRHDGDSPLHF TGTGCCAGCAGCGGCCGTCACGACGGGGATTCACCCCTCCACTTT
TRBJ1-1 . TRBV5-1 . CASSLYQENTEAFF TGCGCCAGCAGCTTATACCAGGAGAACACTGAAGCTTTCTTT
TRBJ2-7 . TRBV7-2 . CASSLRGSGDEQYF TGTGCCAGCAGCTTAAGGGGGAGCGGGGACGAGCAGTACTTC
TRBJ2-3 . TRBV30 . CACGSSDTQYF TGTGCCTGCGGGAGTTCCGATACGCAGTATTTT
TRBJ2-1 once TRBV11-2 . CASSLRLAYNEQFF TGTGCCAGCAGCTTAAGGCTAGCTTACAATGAGCAGTTCTTC
TRBJ1-1 few TRBV30 . CAWSVNSWGTEAFF TGTGCCTGGAGTGTAAACTCATGGGGAACTGAAGCTTTCTTT
TRBJ1-3 . TRBV7-8 . CASSYGRAKGNTIYF TGTGCCAGCAGCTACGGACGGGCGAAGGGAAACACCATATATTTT
TRBJ2-7 . TRBV28 . CASSFTGASYEQYF TGTGCCAGCAGTTTTACGGGAGCGTCCTACGAGCAGTACTTC
TRBJ1-1 . TRBV5-1 . CASSPDTLNTEAFF TGCGCCAGCAGCCCCGACACTCTGAACACTGAAGCTTTCTTT
TRBJ2-3 . TRBV4-2 TRBD2 CASSPPGGETQYF TGTGCCAGCAGCCCCCCGGGGGGAGAGACGCAGTATTTT
TRBJ2-7 . TRBV2 . CASSELESYEQYF TGTGCCAGCAGTGAACTAGAAAGCTACGAGCAGTACTTC
TRBJ1-1 once TRBV2 . CASSRDKNTEAFF TGTGCCAGCAGCCGGGACAAGAACACTGAAGCTTTCTTT
TRBJ2-2 . TRBV11-2 TRBD1 CASSWDRGRAGELFF TGTGCCAGCAGTTGGGACAGGGGACGGGCCGGGGAGCTGTTTTTT
TRBJ2-7 . TRBV5-1 TRBD2 CASSLQKGGPAYEQYF TGCGCCAGCAGCTTGCAGAAGGGAGGGCCAGCCTACGAGCAGTACTTC
TRBJ1-2 . TRBV20-1 . CSASSGNYGYTF TGCAGTGCTAGTAGCGGTAACTATGGCTACACCTTC
TRBJ1-5 few TRBV27 . CASSLTGRLQPQHF TGTGCCAGCAGCCTTACAGGGAGGCTGCAGCCCCAGCATTTT
TRBJ1-3 . TRBV19 . CASSRSSGNTIYF TGTGCCAGTTCCAGGAGCTCTGGAAACACCATATATTTT
TRBJ1-2 . TRBV5-1 TRBD1 CASSLGTGVYDYGYTF TGCGCCAGCAGCTTGGGGACAGGGGTGTACGACTATGGCTACACCTTC
TRBJ2-7 . TRBV4-2 TRBD2 CASSAGVTSGALYEQYF TGTGCCAGCAGCGCGGGGGTGACTAGCGGGGCCCTCTACGAGCAGTACTTC
TRBJ1-2 . TRBV21-1 . CASSKRDSRQVLRSYTF TGTGCCAGCAGCAAACGCGACAGTAGGCAGGTACTTCGGAGCTACACCTTC
TRBJ2-7 once TRBV28 TRBD2 CASSPAGGPLEQYF TGTGCCAGCAGTCCAGCGGGAGGGCCCCTCGAGCAGTACTTC
TRBJ1-3 . TRBV19 . CASSIGEASGNTIYF TGTGCCAGTAGTATAGGGGAAGCTTCTGGAAACACCATATATTTT
TRBJ2-2 . TRBV7-2 . CASHGGPSTGELFF TGTGCCTCCCACGGGGGGCCAAGCACCGGGGAGCTGTTTTTT
TRBJ2-5 . TRBV5-1 TRBD2 CASSRLAVQETQYF TGCGCCAGCAGTCGACTAGCAGTCCAAGAGACCCAGTACTTC
TRBJ2-1 . TRBV19 . CASSIAPEMSEQFF TGTGCCAGTAGTATAGCCCCGGAAATGAGTGAGCAGTTCTTC
TRBJ1-2 once TRBV19 TRBD1 CASNPTGGHGYTF TGTGCCAGTAACCCCACAGGGGGCCATGGCTACACCTTC
TRBJ1-1 . TRBV11-2 . CASSLVGGNTEAFF TGTGCCAGCAGCTTAGTTGGGGGGAACACTGAAGCTTTCTTT
TRBJ2-1 once TRBV19 . CASSRISSYNEQFF TGTGCCAGTAGTCGGATTAGCTCCTACAATGAGCAGTTCTTC
TRBJ2-7 . TRBV7-8 . CASSLPNLAGEQYF TGTGCCAGCAGCTTACCCAATTTGGCGGGGGAGCAGTACTTC
TRBJ2-7 . TRBV11-2 TRBD2 CASSSLAGAAYEQYF TGTGCCAGCAGCTCACTAGCGGGAGCGGCCTACGAGCAGTACTTC